The 26 T cell receptor beta chains below come from one sample, sequenced in a study of patients and donors after allogeneic stem cell transplantation. Via MiXCR, TCRdb re-called the RT-PCR reads, giving one row per CDR3 protein. The table lists about 960,000 distinct CDR3 sequences, 15% to 20% of them singletons. Sequenced material: blood, either unsorted or a sorted T cell fraction (not recorded which). The receptors stem from a human donor who was either an allogeneic HSCT recipient or a stem cell or donor lymphocyte infusion donor (not recorded which). It is not recorded whose cells these are; they may come from a transplant donor.

This clonotype came up a few times. The chain has TRBV29-1 and TRBJ2-5; 8 bases are shared with TRBD1. After removal of 7 bases from V and 2 bases from J, the junction contained 6 bases not matched to a gene. CDR1 is SQVTM, CDR2 ANQGSEA, per germline. The CDR3 has 13 residues. The CDR3 loop reads CSAGQGPQETQYF. In DNA form, the CDR3 reads TGCAGCGCAGGACAGGGTCCGCAAGAGACCCAGTACTTC.

This clonotype was counted between two and nine times. The chain employs TRBV12-3 or TRBV12-4 and TRBJ2-6; a weak D match, TRBD2 (6 bases). The CDR3 is 18 residues long. Trimming cost V 2 bases and J 1 base, with 15 bases left between them. The chain's CDR3 is CASSLRRQGGSGANVLTF. CDR3 coding DNA: TGTGCCAGCAGTTTAAGAAGGCAGGGAGGATCTGGGGCCAACGTCCTGACTTTC.

The V call is TRBV6-2 or TRBV6-3, the J call TRBJ1-2, with D possibly TRBD1 on 5 matching bases. The CDR3 extends over 13 amino acids. V was trimmed by 1 base and J by 6 bases, leaving 9 bases between them. The V gene's germline CDR1 is MNHEY and CDR2 SVGEGT. The CDR3 loop is CASSYWGVDGYTF. Written as DNA, the CDR3 is TGTGCCAGCAGTTACTGGGGGGTCGATGGCTACACCTTC.

This clonotype has just one count. The junction departs from germline at one end; a sequencing error may be responsible. The chain carries TRBV6-1 and TRBJ2-1; 7 nucleotides align to TRBD1. CDR1 and CDR2 from the germline V gene are MNHNS and SASEGT. The CDR3 loop spans 13 amino acids. The CDR3 region has the DNA TGTTCCAGCAGGATGGGACAGTACAATGAGCAGTTCTTC. Its protein is CSSRMGQYNEQFF.

Regarding this clonotype: At one end, the junction sequence differs from germline, possibly due to a read error. The rearrangement uses TRBV20-1 and TRBJ2-7; D may correspond to TRBD1 or TRBD2 (5 bases each). The CDR3 loop spans 14 amino acids. Germline-derived CDR1 and CDR2 are DFQATT and SNEGSKA (reference sequence). The CDR3: CSALETGPKYELYF. The CDR3 DNA is TGCAGTGCGCTGGAGACGGGACCGAAATACGAGCTGTACTTC.

J is TRBJ2-1 and V is TRBV29-1; perhaps TRBD1 as D (7 bases). V lost 5 bases to trimming and J lost 5 bases, with 16 bases between them. The CDR3 totals 14 residues. CDR1 SQVTM and CDR2 ANQGSEA come from the germline V gene. The CDR3 sequence: CSVSRGVIHNEQFF. CDR3 nucleotide sequence: TGCAGCGTTTCCAGGGGGGTTATCCACAATGAGCAGTTCTTC.

The chain couples TRBV9 to TRBJ2-3; D unclear. The V end lost 1 base, the J end lost 2 bases, and 14 bases lay between the germline ends. CDR1 and CDR2 from the germline V gene are SGDLS and YYNGEE. The CDR3 sequence is 16 residues long. The CDR3, as DNA: TGTGCCAGCAGCGTATCTCCCAACGCCATCACAGATACGCAGTATTTT. It encodes CASSVSPNAITDTQYF.

This clonotype was counted between two and nine times. J is TRBJ2-7 and V is TRBV7-3; TRBD2 might be the D (5 bases). This CDR3 is built from 14 residues. From germline, CDR1 is SGHTA and CDR2 FQGTGA. The V end was cut by 2 bases, the J end by 3 bases, with 11 bases between. CDR3: CASSLQDGGYEQYF. The CDR3 region has the DNA TGTGCCAGCAGCTTACAGGACGGAGGCTACGAGCAGTACTTC.

This clonotype was seen a few times. The rearrangement uses TRBV4-1 and TRBJ2-1; perhaps TRBD2 as D (6 bases). Trimming pared 4 bases from V and 7 bases from J, leaving 17 bases between. The CDR3 covers 15 residues. Looked up from germline, CDR1 is MGHRA and CDR2 is YSYEKL. The CDR3 region is CASSPLGSRTNEQFF. The CDR3, as DNA: TGCGCCAGCAGCCCTCTCGGGAGTCGGACTAATGAGCAGTTCTTC.

This clonotype came up a few times. The V and J genes are TRBV2 and TRBJ1-4; TRBD1 matches 7 bases. Germline assignment: CDR1 SNHLY and CDR2 FYNNEI. The CDR3 spans 15 residues. The V segment lost 5 bases and the J segment 4 bases; nucleotides outside the gene matches: 7. Here the CDR3 reads CASSSGDSNNEKLFF. The CDR3 DNA is TGTGCCAGCAGTTCGGGGGACAGTAATAATGAAAAACTGTTTTTT.

The chain couples TRBV7-3 to TRBJ2-2; perhaps TRBD1 as D (6 bases). The CDR3 extends over 16 amino acids. The ends were cut back, 4 bases at V and 1 base at J, with 13 bases in the middle. Germline V lookup: CDR1 SGHTA, CDR2 FQGTGA. CDR3 nucleotide sequence: TGTGCCAGCAGCTCTGACAGGATAGGGAACACCGGGGAGCTGTTTTTT. This codes for CASSSDRIGNTGELFF.

In its sample, this clonotype was seen many times. The gene calls are TRBV5-1 and TRBJ2-5; D is uncertain. The germline CDR1 and CDR2 sequences are SGHRS and YFSETQ. Trimming left V 1 base short and J 5 bases short, with 12 bases between. The CDR3 has 14 amino acids. CDR3 sequence reads: CASSLRLDGETQYF. The CDR3 DNA reads as TGCGCCAGCAGCTTGAGACTTGACGGCGAGACCCAGTACTTC.

The DNA of the CDR3 is TGCGCCAGCAGCTGGGGAAAGGGGAGCACAGATACGCAGTATTTT. Protein sequence: CASSWGKGSTDTQYF. The J gene is TRBJ2-3, the V gene TRBV5-1, with a possible D match to TRBD1 (5 bases). The CDR3 consists of 15 residues. The V gene's germline CDR1 is SGHRS and CDR2 YFSETQ. The germline V and J ends were trimmed by 3 bases and 0 bases, with 11 bases remaining between them. The variable domain in full, completed from reference TRBV5-1 and TRBJ2-3, reads KAGVTQTPRYLIKTRGQQVTLSCSPISGHRSVSWYQQTPGQGLQFLFEYFSETQRNKGNFPGRFSGRQFSNSRSEMNVSTLELGDSALYLCASSWGKGSTDTQYFGPGTRLTVL.

The gene calls are TRBV11-1 and TRBJ2-4; 14 bases match TRBD2. CDR1 is SGHAT and CDR2 is FQDESV in the germline V gene (reference sequence). This CDR3 contains 20 residues. V lost 3 bases to trimming and J lost 3 bases; unmatched junction nucleotides: 13. The CDR3 region has the DNA TGTGCCAGCAGCTTGTCTCCCGGGACTAGCGGGAGCGGAGGCAAAAACATTCAGTACTTC. Translating it yields CASSLSPGTSGSGGKNIQYF. The complete variable domain, with remaining parts taken from reference TRBV11-1 and TRBJ2-4, reads EAEVAQSPRYKITEKSQAVAFWCDPISGHATLYWYRQILGQGPELLVQFQDESVVDDSQLPKDRFSAERLKGVDSTLKIQPAELGDSAMYLCASSLSPGTSGSGGKNIQYFGAGTRLSVL.

V and J are TRBV9 and TRBJ1-4; no clear D. Germline V gene data show CDR1 as SGDLS and CDR2 as YYNGEE. This CDR3 spans 15 amino acids. V lost 4 bases, J lost 0 bases, and 10 bases lay in between. Here the CDR3 DNA reads TGTGCCAGCAGCCCCCCAGCCGCAACTAATGAAAAACTGTTTTTT. Residues: CASSPPAATNEKLFF.

The chain recombines TRBV6-2 or TRBV6-3 with TRBJ1-2; D gene ambiguous. The CDR3 has 15 residues. Germline V gene sequence: CDR1 MNHEY, CDR2 SVGEGT. Between the trimmed V and J ends, which lost 2 bases and 4 bases, there was a span of 14 bases. The CDR3 sequence is CASSYMRSSLYGYTF. The CDR3 region has the DNA TGTGCCAGCAGTTACATGAGAAGTTCCCTCTATGGCTACACCTTC.

The chain combines TRBV2 with TRBJ1-4, with TRBD1 matching over 10 bases. Germline assignment: CDR1 SNHLY and CDR2 FYNNEI. This CDR3 contains 15 residues. V was pared by 2 bases and J by 4 bases, with 1 base of the junction left unmatched. The CDR3 DNA reads as TGTGCCAGCAGTGAAAGGACAGGGGGTAATGAAAAACTGTTTTTT. Protein: CASSERTGGNEKLFF.

CDR3 sequence reads: CASSRGLAGGWSTDTQYF. Here the CDR3 DNA reads TGTGCCAGCAGCCGCGGACTAGCGGGGGGGTGGAGCACAGATACGCAGTATTTT. The chain carries TRBV9 and TRBJ2-3; 15 nucleotides agree with TRBD2. V lost 4 bases and J lost 0; bases outside the gene matches: 6. Germline CDR1 reads SGDLS; CDR2 reads YYNGEE. The CDR3 runs 18 residues.

The chain employs TRBV7-2 and TRBJ1-6, with a tentative D call TRBD1 (6 bases). Trimming pared 2 bases from V and 9 bases from J, leaving 14 bases between. The V gene's germline CDR1 is SGHTA and CDR2 FQGNSA. The CDR3 totals 15 residues. CDR3 sequence: CASSLREGVASPLHF. CDR3 coding DNA: TGTGCCAGCAGCTTAAGGGAGGGGGTAGCTTCACCCCTCCACTTT.

V is TRBV20-1 and J is TRBJ2-4; 9 nucleotides agree with TRBD1. The germline V gene encodes CDR1 DFQATT and CDR2 SNEGSKA (reference sequence). Germline trimming cut 4 bases from V and 8 bases from J; bases unmatched to any gene: 6. The CDR3 runs 13 residues. The CDR3: CSANTGTGYIQYF. CDR3 nucleotides: TGCAGTGCTAATACCGGGACAGGGTACATTCAGTACTTC.

The chain combines TRBV7-3 with TRBJ2-3; D perhaps matches TRBD1 (5 bases). The CDR3 sequence is 14 residues long. Germline V lookup: CDR1 SGHTA, CDR2 FQGTGA. Trimming took 2 bases from V and 2 from J, leaving 8 bases between them. The CDR3: CASSLLGLTDTQYF. The CDR3 region has the DNA TGTGCCAGCAGCTTATTGGGGCTCACAGATACGCAGTATTTT.

The chain couples TRBV30 to TRBJ1-6, with TRBD1 as a possible D gene (6 bases). Trimming took off 5 bases at V and 4 bases at J, with 12 bases between the two ends. The CDR3 consists of 14 residues. Germline V CDR1 and CDR2: GTSNPN, SVGIG (reference sequence). The CDR3 sequence: CAWVRDKYNSPLHF. The DNA for the CDR3 is TGTGCCTGGGTCCGGGACAAGTATAATTCACCCCTCCACTTT. Filled out from reference TRBV30 and TRBJ1-6, the complete variable domain reads SQTIHQWPATLVQPVGSPLSLECTVEGTSNPNLYWYRQAAGRGLQLLFYSVGIGQISSEVPQNLSASRPQDRQFILSSKKLLLSDSGFYLCAWVRDKYNSPLHFGNGTRLTVT.

This clonotype was observed a handful of times. The V and J genes are TRBV7-9 and TRBJ1-5; D is unresolved. Germline values: CDR1 SEHNR, CDR2 FQNEAQ (reference sequence). This CDR3 region has 12 residues. Trimming took off 4 bases at V and 9 bases at J, with 10 bases between the two ends. DNA for the CDR3: TGTGCCAGCAGCTCCGAGTTCTCGCCCCAGCATTTT. Its translation: CASSSEFSPQHF. Based on the CDR3 plus reference TRBV7-9 and TRBJ1-5, the full variable domain is DTGVSQNPRHKITKRGQNVTFRCDPISEHNRLYWYRQTLGQGPEFLTYFQNEAQLEKSRLLSDRFSAERPKGSFSTLEIQRTEQGDSAMYLCASSSEFSPQHFGDGTRLSIL.

This clonotype was observed a handful of times. The chain has TRBV7-2 and TRBJ2-7, with D possibly being TRBD1 or TRBD2 (5 bases each). Germline CDR1 SGHTA, CDR2 FQGNSA. V was cut by 1 base and J by 8 bases, with 15 bases left in between. There are 14 residues in the CDR3. The CDR3 region has the DNA TGTGCCAGCAGCTTAGTCAGGGAGAGGGCGAAGCAGTACTTC. It encodes CASSLVRERAKQYF.

In its sample, this clonotype was seen a few times. CDR3 protein: CASSSLGTGRSEQYF. In DNA form, the CDR3 reads TGTGCCAGCAGTTCCCTTGGGACAGGGAGATCCGAGCAGTACTTC. The chain combines TRBV6-5 with TRBJ2-7; 9 positions match TRBD1. J was trimmed by 6 bases and V by 4 bases; bases with no gene match: 10. CDR1 and CDR2 from the germline V gene are MNHEY and SVGAGI. The CDR3 is made up of 15 amino acids.

V is TRBV18 and J is TRBJ2-1; 9 nucleotides align to TRBD2. The germline V gene has CDR1 KGHSH and CDR2 LQKENI. J was trimmed by 2 bases and V by 4 bases; bases with no gene match: 6. The CDR3 runs 16 residues. This chain's CDR3 is CASSRSGRSPYNEQFF. CDR3 nucleotides: TGTGCCAGCTCACGAAGCGGGAGGAGTCCCTACAATGAGCAGTTCTTC.